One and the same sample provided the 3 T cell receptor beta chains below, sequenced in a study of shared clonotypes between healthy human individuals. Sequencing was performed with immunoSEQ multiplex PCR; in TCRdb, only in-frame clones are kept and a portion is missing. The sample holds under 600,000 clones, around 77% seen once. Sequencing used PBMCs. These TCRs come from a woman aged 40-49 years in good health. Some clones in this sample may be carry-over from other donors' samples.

In nucleotides, the CDR3 is TGCGCCAGCAGCCAAGGGTTGGGCGGCAACACTGAAGCTTTCTTT. Encoded protein: CASSQGLGGNTEAFF. The rearrangement joins TRBV4-3 to TRBJ1-1; no firm D call. Germline lookup yields CDR1 LGHNA and CDR2 YSLEER. There are 15 residues in the CDR3. Trimming left V 1 base short and J 2 bases short, with 11 bases between.

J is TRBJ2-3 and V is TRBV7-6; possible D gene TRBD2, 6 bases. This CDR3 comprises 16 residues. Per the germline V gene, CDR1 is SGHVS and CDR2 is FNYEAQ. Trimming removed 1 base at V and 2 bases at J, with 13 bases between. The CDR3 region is CASSLGTLATTDTQYF. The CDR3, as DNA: TGTGCCAGCAGCTTAGGGACCCTAGCGACCACAGATACGCAGTATTTT.

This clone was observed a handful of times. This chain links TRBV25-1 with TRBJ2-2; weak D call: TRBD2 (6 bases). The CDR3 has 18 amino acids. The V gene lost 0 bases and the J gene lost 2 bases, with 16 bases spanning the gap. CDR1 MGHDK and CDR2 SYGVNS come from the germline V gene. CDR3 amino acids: CASSEYSRTTINTGELFF. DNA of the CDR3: TGTGCCAGCAGTGAATATTCCCGGACTACTATCAACACCGGGGAGCTGTTTTTT.